This T cell receptor beta chain was profiled in a study of tumor and adjacent non-tumor tissue in lung cancer. The CDR3 contains 13 residues. Per germline, CDR1 DFQATT and CDR2 SNEGSKA (reference sequence). As for this clonotype: Germline and junction disagree at one end, which may indicate a read error.

The template was RNA from unsorted bulk tissue. Distant lung tissue was collected more than 3 cm away from the tumor edge. TCRbeta libraries were built with three rounds of nested PCR, modified from ARM-PCR. In TCRdb, the multiplex PCR reads were re-called with MiXCR into one record per CDR3 protein. The repertoire consists of approximately 80,000 distinct CDR3 sequences, with more than 80% occurring once and the leading ten covering 51%. The chain uses TRBV20-1 and TRBJ1-5; weak D call: TRBD1 (5 bases). The clonotype originates from a man in his fifties or sixties with non-small cell lung cancer. Sequencing was done on a sample of distant non-tumor lung tissue. The CDR3 DNA sequence: TGCAGTGCCAAGACTGGGGCGGGTCAGCCCCATCATTTT. Translated, it gives CSAKTGAGQPHHF.